Only a few counts were recorded for the clone carrying this TCR beta chain. The record originates from a study of blood T cell repertoires in COVID-19. At the level of the study: PBMCs, B-cell-depleted T cells, or T cells provided the cDNA or gDNA that made up the material.

Some clones are missing from TCRdb's copy, which holds only in-frame ones; the method was immunoSEQ multiplex PCR. The table has a few hundred thousand clones, 70% to 90% seen once. In germline, CDR1 is SGHTA, CDR2 FQGTGA. CDR3 size: 13 residues. Trimming took off 8 bases at V and 7 bases at J, with 17 bases between the two ends. Material: peripheral blood. The clonotype was recovered from a woman aged 45-65 years with acute or convalescent COVID-19. V and J are TRBV7-3 and TRBJ2-5; D perhaps matches TRBD1 (5 bases). CDR3 sequence reads: CASSVQGGGTQYF. In DNA form, the CDR3 reads TGTGCCAGCTCAGTCCAGGGTGGTGGGACCCAGTACTTC. The full variable domain, in which reference TRBV7-3 and TRBJ2-5 provide the parts outside the CDR3, is GAGVSQTPSNKVTEKGKYVELRCDPISGHTALYWYRQSLGQGPEFLIYFQGTGAADDSGLPNDRFFAVRPEGSVSTLKIQRTERGDSAVYLCASSVQGGGTQYFGPGTRLLVL.